The 29 T cell receptor beta chains in this list originate from one sample, sequenced in a study of blood T cell repertoires in COVID-19. Libraries were prepared by immunoSEQ multiplex PCR; TCRdb keeps only in-frame clonotypes and omits some of them. The sample records 200,000 to 250,000 clones, around 86% being singletons. Specimen: PBMCs or T cells enriched from blood (not recorded which). These receptor sequences come from a woman aged 35 to 49 with acute COVID-19.

CDR3 DNA: TGTGCCATCAATAGGGGGCTGGGGCTCGACACAGATACGCAGTATTTT. As protein: CAINRGLGLDTDTQYF. This chain uses TRBV10-3 with TRBJ2-3, with 7 bases aligning to TRBD1. Germline V lookup: CDR1 ENHRY, CDR2 SYGVKD. The CDR3 runs to 16 residues. With V trimmed by 7 bases and J by 2 bases, 12 bases remained unmatched.

The V call is TRBV11-3, the J call TRBJ2-5; D remains unclear. V gave up 0 bases and J gave up 5 bases, with 4 bases separating them. The CDR3 spans 12 residues. The V gene's germline CDR1 is SGHNT and CDR2 YENEEA. The CDR3 loop is CASSLDPETQYF. CDR3 in DNA: TGTGCCAGCAGCTTAGACCCGGAGACCCAGTACTTC.

This clone was seen repeatedly, ten times or more. This chain uses TRBV4-3 with TRBJ2-7; D is unclear. The CDR3 is 15 amino acids. The germline V and J ends were trimmed by 0 bases and 5 bases, with 14 bases remaining between them. From germline, CDR1 is LGHNA and CDR2 YSLEER. In nucleotides, the CDR3 is TGCGCCAGCAGCCAAGATGGGTCAGCGAGCAACGAGCAGTACTTC. Its protein product is CASSQDGSASNEQYF.

This clone appeared once. This CDR3 fails to terminate in the conserved phenylalanine or tryptophan, so it likely reflects a read error. The DNA is omitted, as the CDR3 cannot be located on it reliably, and the CDR3 follows TCRdb's listing. J is TRBJ1-2 and V is TRBV3-1 (or the pseudogene TRBV3-2); TRBD1 reflects the table's D call only, with no check against the DNA. The CDR3 has 11 amino acids, counting both end residues. CDR1 and CDR2 (germline): LGHDT, YNNKEL (reference sequence). CDR3 protein: CASSQEGRLIV.

The genes are TRBV18 and TRBJ1-1; 8 bases are a match to TRBD1. The J segment lost 1 base and the V segment lost 6 bases, leaving 4 bases of the junction unmatched. CDR3 length equals 14 residues. Germline CDR1 KGHSH, CDR2 LQKENI. CDR3 coding DNA: TGTGCCAGCTCCACGGGGACAGGGAACACTGAAGCTTTCTTT. Translation: CASSTGTGNTEAFF.

Here the CDR3 DNA reads TGTGCCAGCAGTAGAACTAGTAATGAGCAGTTCTTC. It codes for CASSRTSNEQFF. J is TRBJ2-1 and V is TRBV6-5, with D maybe TRBD2 (5 bases). CDR3 length: 12 residues. V lost 5 bases, J lost 7 bases, and 9 bases lay in between. CDR1 is MNHEY and CDR2 is SVGAGI in the germline V gene.

V gene TRBV27 combines with J gene TRBJ2-1; D perhaps matches TRBD2 (5 bases). Trimming took 8 bases from V and 9 from J, leaving 14 bases between them. The CDR3 consists of 12 residues. CDR1 MNHEY and CDR2 SMNVEV come from the germline V gene (reference sequence). The chain's CDR3 is CASGLTGGEQFF. In DNA form, the CDR3 reads TGTGCCAGCGGCTTGACTGGAGGTGAGCAGTTCTTC.

CDR3 sequence reads: CASSVTGGATNEKLFF. Here the CDR3 DNA reads TGTGCCAGCAGCGTTACAGGGGGTGCAACTAATGAAAAACTGTTTTTT. J is TRBJ1-4 and V is TRBV9; 8 bases are shared with TRBD1. Germline-derived CDR1 and CDR2 are SGDLS and YYNGEE. Losses at the gene ends were 2 bases for V and 0 bases for J; bases not matched to a gene: 3. CDR3 length: 16 amino acids.

The rearrangement links TRBV19 to TRBJ2-1, with TRBD2 identical over 10 bases. Germline CDR1 reads LNHDA; CDR2 reads SQIVND (reference sequence). The CDR3 loop spans 19 amino acids. Trimming at V came to 0 bases and at J to 0 bases, leaving 8 bases not matched to a gene. The CDR3 spells CASSIDGVASGSSYNEQFF. The DNA for the CDR3 is TGTGCCAGTAGTATAGATGGAGTGGCTAGCGGGAGCTCCTACAATGAGCAGTTCTTC.

The J gene is TRBJ2-1, the V gene TRBV7-5; the table's D call of TRBD1 was not tested on the DNA. TRBV7-5 corresponds to a pseudogene. This CDR3 comprises 17 residues. The DNA of the CDR3 is TGTGTCAGAAGCTTAGCGGGGGCCCCTCCCTCCTACAATGAGCAGTTCTTC. Its protein is CVRSLAGAPPSYNEQFF.

V is TRBV7-9 and J is TRBJ1-2, with 8 positions matching TRBD1. Germline trimming cut 5 bases from V and 4 bases from J; bases unmatched to any gene: 6. Germline CDR1 reads SEHNR; CDR2 reads FQNEAQ (reference sequence). The CDR3 consists of 14 residues. As DNA, the CDR3 is TGTGCCAGCAGCCCTCAGGGGGCCGTCTATGGCTACACCTTC. Residues: CASSPQGAVYGYTF.

This chain joins TRBV18 and TRBJ2-5; 8 bases are shared with TRBD1. The CDR3 covers 16 residues. Germline values: CDR1 KGHSH, CDR2 LQKENI. The V and J ends lost 3 bases and 13 bases, in that order; junction bases with no gene match: 19. The CDR3 region is CASSPRQGSGPSIRYF. In nucleotides, the CDR3 is TGTGCCAGCTCACCTAGACAGGGGTCCGGTCCTTCTATCAGGTACTTC.

J is TRBJ2-7 and V is TRBV10-1; D may be TRBD1 (6 bases). In germline, CDR1 is WNHNN, CDR2 SYGVQD (reference sequence). CDR3 length: 12 amino acids. V shed 3 bases and J shed 4 bases, with 7 bases lying between them. CDR3 in DNA: TGCGCCAGCAGTGACCAGGGGTACGAGCAGTACTTC. Amino acid sequence: CASSDQGYEQYF.

CDR3 bases: TGCAGTGCTAGTGGGCTAGCGGCCACAGATACGCAGTATTTT. Its translation is CSASGLAATDTQYF. This chain connects TRBV20-1 to TRBJ2-3; 7 positions match TRBD2. CDR1 DFQATT and CDR2 SNEGSKA come from the germline V gene (reference sequence). CDR3 length: 14 residues. V shed 3 bases and J 2 bases; nucleotides not matched to a gene: 5.

The gene calls are TRBV30 and TRBJ2-2; unclear D gene. This CDR3 region has 15 residues. V was shortened by 8 bases and J by 2 bases, with 18 bases between the two germline ends. Germline V gene data show CDR1 as GTSNPN and CDR2 as SVGIG (reference sequence). CDR3 protein: CARTTRGYNTGELFF. CDR3 DNA sequence: TGTGCCCGTACGACGCGCGGTTACAACACCGGGGAGCTGTTTTTT.

The chain links TRBV5-1 to TRBJ2-3; 7 bases agree with TRBD2. V gave up 6 bases and J gave up 4 bases; unmatched junction bases: 5. Germline CDR1 reads SGHRS; CDR2 reads YFSETQ. The CDR3 has 13 amino acids. The CDR3 nucleotides are TGCGCCAGCACTATGGGGGGGTCAGATACGCAGTATTTT. The encoded protein is CASTMGGSDTQYF. Complete variable domain (other parts from reference TRBV5-1 and TRBJ2-3): KAGVTQTPRYLIKTRGQQVTLSCSPISGHRSVSWYQQTPGQGLQFLFEYFSETQRNKGNFPGRFSGRQFSNSRSEMNVSTLELGDSALYLCASTMGGSDTQYFGPGTRLTVL.

This chain joins TRBV9 and TRBJ2-1; D is perhaps TRBD2 (5 bases). Germline lookup yields CDR1 SGDLS and CDR2 YYNGEE. The CDR3 runs to 15 residues. Trimming took off 0 bases at V and 7 bases at J, with 14 bases between the two ends. The CDR3 sequence is CASSVAIGRGNEQFF. For the CDR3, the DNA is TGTGCCAGCAGCGTAGCTATCGGACGCGGGAATGAGCAGTTCTTC.

A note on this clone: This specimen includes other DNA sequences encoding the same CDR3. This rearrangement joins TRBV28 to TRBJ1-4; D might be TRBD1 (5 bases). The length of the CDR3 is 14 residues. In germline, CDR1 is MDHEN, CDR2 SYDVKM. Deletions cut 5 bases from V and 2 bases from J, with 9 bases between. CDR3 loop: CASSPGGTNEKLFF. The CDR3 region has the DNA TGTGCCAGCAGTCCTGGGGGGACTAATGAAAAACTGTTTTTT. The variable domain in full, completed from reference TRBV28 and TRBJ1-4, reads DVKVTQSSRYLVKRTGEKVFLECVQDMDHENMFWYRQDPGLGLRLIYFSYDVKMKEKGDIPEGYSVSREKKERFSLILESASTNQTSMYLCASSPGGTNEKLFFGSGTQLSVL.

This clone was seen a few times. The chain links TRBV7-9 to TRBJ2-1; TRBD2 matches 13 bases. Germline values: CDR1 SEHNR, CDR2 FQNEAQ (reference sequence). With 4 bases clipped from V and 4 bases from J, the junction kept 4 bases outside the gene matches. The CDR3 is 16 residues long. The CDR3 loop is CASSWGLAGIYNEQFF. In nucleotides, the CDR3 is TGTGCCAGCAGCTGGGGACTAGCGGGGATATACAATGAGCAGTTCTTC.

The V and J genes are TRBV3-1 (or the pseudogene TRBV3-2) and TRBJ1-6, with D maybe TRBD1 (5 bases). The germline CDR1 and CDR2 sequences are LGHDT and YNNKEL (reference sequence). The CDR3 runs to 14 residues. V lost 3 bases and J lost 10, with 13 bases in between. CDR3 protein: CASSQAGTRSPLHF. DNA for the CDR3: TGTGCCAGCAGCCAGGCCGGGACTAGGTCACCCCTCCACTTT.

This clone was detected a few times. This sequence joins TRBV5-6 and TRBJ1-5; D may be TRBD1 (6 bases). Germline assignment: CDR1 SGHDT and CDR2 YYEEEE. The V end was cut by 4 bases, the J end by 7 bases, with 15 bases between. The CDR3 length is 14 residues. The CDR3 DNA reads as TGTGCCAGCAGCCCCGCCGGGACACCACAGCCCCAGCATTTT. Translation gives CASSPAGTPQPQHF.

This clone was recorded only once. The CDR3 region is CASSLSTLAGDANEQYF. The CDR3 DNA reads as TGTGCCAGCAGCTTATCAACTCTAGCGGGAGACGCCAACGAGCAGTACTTC. V and J are TRBV11-3 and TRBJ2-7, with 10 bases that match TRBD2. The CDR3 spans 17 residues. Germline V gene lookup returns CDR1 SGHNT and CDR2 YENEEA. With V trimmed by 2 bases and J by 5 bases, 12 bases remained unmatched.

The gene calls are TRBV6-2 or TRBV6-3 and TRBJ2-5; D possibly corresponds to TRBD1 (6 bases). This CDR3 has 14 amino acids. The germline gives CDR1 MNHEY, CDR2 SVGEGT. The V gene lost 2 bases and the J gene lost 3 bases, with 10 bases spanning the gap. The CDR3 sequence: CASSYVTGKETQYF. The CDR3 bases are TGTGCCAGCAGTTACGTGACAGGAAAAGAGACCCAGTACTTC.

The chain combines TRBV28 with TRBJ1-4; no reliable D call. The CDR3 is 13 amino acids. The V gene lost 7 bases and the J gene lost 0 bases, with 6 bases spanning the gap. In germline, CDR1 is MDHEN, CDR2 SYDVKM. The CDR3 spells CASNPATNEKLFF. The CDR3 nucleotides are TGTGCCAGCAATCCTGCAACTAATGAAAAACTGTTTTTT.

V usage is TRBV12-5 and J usage is TRBJ1-5, with a tentative D call TRBD1 (6 bases). The V and J ends lost 1 base and 2 bases respectively, with 6 bases between them. The length of the CDR3 is 14 residues. Per the germline V gene, CDR1 is LGHNT and CDR2 is FRNRAP. CDR3 loop: CASGLGQGNQPQHF. The CDR3 nucleotides read TGTGCTAGTGGTTTGGGACAGGGCAATCAGCCCCAGCATTTT.

The chain links TRBV21-1 to TRBJ1-3; TRBD1 is taken as the D call from the table, unchecked against the DNA. TRBV21-1 is listed as a pseudogene. CDR3 size: 18 residues. CDR3 sequence: CASSTSGETGGSGNTIYF. CDR3 coding DNA: TGTGCCAGCAGCACCTCGGGCGAGACAGGGGGCTCTGGAAACACCATATATTTT.

The chain recombines TRBV15 with TRBJ2-1; D possibly corresponds to TRBD2 (6 bases). The CDR3 is made up of 13 amino acids. Germline-derived CDR1 and CDR2 are LNHNV and YYDKDF (reference sequence). V lost 0 bases and J 7 bases, leaving 7 bases between the germline ends. For the CDR3, the DNA is TGTGCCACCAGCAGAGACAGCGGGAATGAGCAGTTCTTC. This gives the protein CATSRDSGNEQFF.

The chain uses TRBV2 and TRBJ2-5, with TRBD1 identical over 9 bases. The length of the CDR3 is 13 residues. The junction had 6 bases not matched to a gene; V was cut back by 6 bases and J by 7 bases. Germline CDR1 SNHLY, CDR2 FYNNEI. The CDR3 DNA is TGTGCCAGCAGAAACAGGGGGCGGGTGACCCAGTACTTC. Its translation is CASRNRGRVTQYF.

The rearrangement uses TRBV7-9 and TRBJ2-2, with D tentatively TRBD2 (5 bases). Germline CDR1 is SEHNR and CDR2 is FQNEAQ (reference sequence). Trimming removed 4 bases at V and 4 bases at J, with 16 bases between. This CDR3 is 16 amino acids long. The CDR3 nucleotides read TGTGCCAGCAGCTCTGGGAGCGAGGGAGTCACCGGGGAGCTGTTTTTT. It specifies CASSSGSEGVTGELFF.